This TCR beta chain was retrieved from a study of shared clonotypes between healthy human individuals. Of note for this clone: Its cognate antigen is unknown.

Study results and caveats: Estimated clonotype richness was generally higher in naive than memory subsets.

In the sorted-subset replicate PCRs, approximately 200 ng DNA, 25,000 to 35,000 T cell genomes, was used. Clones were sequenced by immunoSEQ multiplex PCR, and TCRdb holds only the in-frame ones, with some missing. Found here are 980,000 or so clones, less than 85% of them singletons; the top ten hold approximately 1.5%. The TCR originated in a man between 18 and 35 years old in good health. The material sequenced was memory CD4+ T cells sorted from blood. Subset: CD45RA-negative fraction.

The CDR3 sequence: CASSPSGRTEAFF. The DNA of the CDR3 is TGTGCCAGCTCACCATCAGGGAGGACTGAAGCTTTCTTT. The V gene is TRBV18, the J gene TRBJ1-1; tentative D call: TRBD1 (5 bases). V shed 2 bases and J shed 5 bases, with 9 bases lying between them. The length of the CDR3 is 13 residues. Germline V gene data show CDR1 as KGHSH and CDR2 as LQKENI.